This T cell receptor (delta chain) came from a study of DNA immune sequencing with unique molecular identifiers (dated by TCRdb to the early 2020s). About the study as a whole: Immunomagnetic cell separation was used to enrich gammadelta T cells from buffy coats, and the genomic DNA of the enriched gammadelta T cells was sequenced. Fluorescence-activated cell sorting was used to enrich gammadelta T cells from the PBMC of 10 healthy people. In the comparison of enriched versus non-enriched samples, approximately 0.095 ug of enriched gammadelta T-cell DNA and roughly 1 ug of non-enriched PBMC DNA were sequenced. The study developed and validated an ultrasensitive DNA-based TRD repertoire sequencing method using PCR-introduced unique molecular identifiers. Validation of the sequencing method was done both on synthetic reference molecules and on blood samples taken from healthy individuals. All donors were healthy people, and 10 to 11 of the donors were profiled using sorted gammadelta T cells from peripheral blood. The paper as a whole reports these results and caveats: Among clonotypes from healthy donors, the most common TRD rearrangement was TRDV2 paired with TRDJ1. The primer-based approach cannot detect novel TRD sequences that are not targeted by the primers. TRD repertoire diversity varied between healthy donors, with several donors highly oligoclonal where top 5 clonotypes exceeded half of productive molecules.

With respect to this clone: The antigen it recognizes is unknown. With a far larger clone one base away, a read error is the likely cause.

The CDR3 spans 25 residues, from the cysteine through the phenylalanine. The CDR3 DNA has 75 bases and is translated from base 1. The germline V gene sets CDR1 to TSWWSYY and CDR2 to QGS. Trimming takes 1 base off V and 4 bases off J; junction bases not matched to a gene: 32. The method was multiplex PCR. Genomic DNA was amplified with a 32-plex assay using primers for all 8 TRDV and 4 TRDJ genes covering the CDR3. A 12-nucleotide UMI was attached over around 3 barcoding PCR cycles, and a second PCR was then run with Illumina adapter primers. AMPure XP beads were used for library purification, and library quality was checked on a Fragment Analyzer with the HS NGS Fragment kit. Sequencing used an Illumina MiniSeq mid-output kit with about 21% PhiX and 150 cycles of paired-end reads. The study's own analysis went as follows. Reads were processed with MIGEC version 1.2.9 to group reads by UMI and build error-corrected consensus sequences. Post-processing used modified VDJtools version 1.2.1 scripts and the tcR R package. The public reads were reprocessed by TCRdb using CATT, and rows of matching DNA were later combined. These V and J calls rely on TCRdb rather than the paper's analysis. The sample data list 2,000 or so delta-chain clones, and 5% to 7.5% of these were observed just once. 53% of the sample comes from the top ten.

The sequenced sample consisted of gamma-delta T cells from buffy coat blood. Recombination joined TRDV1 with TRDJ1; the central 11 bases match TRDD3. The J gene, not given by TCRdb, was assigned here from a germline match of the nucleotide sequence. The clonotype was recovered from a human donor in good health. The CDR3 protein is CALGEPQRSGPSWGILLLYIDKLIF. The sequence in DNA is TGTGCTCTTGGGGAACCTCAACGCTCGGGCCCCTCCTGGGGGATACTCCTCTTGTACATCGATAAACTCATCTTT.